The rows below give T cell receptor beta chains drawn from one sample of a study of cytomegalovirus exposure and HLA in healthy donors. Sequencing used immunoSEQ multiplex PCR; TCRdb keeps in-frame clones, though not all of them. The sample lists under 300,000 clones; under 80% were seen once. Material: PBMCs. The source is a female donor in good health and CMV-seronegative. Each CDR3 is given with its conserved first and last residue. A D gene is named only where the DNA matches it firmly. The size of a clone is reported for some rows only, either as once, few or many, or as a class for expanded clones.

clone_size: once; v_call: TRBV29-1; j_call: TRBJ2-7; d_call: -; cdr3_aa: CSVLSGGPYEQYF; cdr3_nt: TGCAGCGTCCTCTCCGGGGGGCCCTACGAGCAGTACTTC
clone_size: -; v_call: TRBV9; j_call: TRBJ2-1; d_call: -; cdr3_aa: CASSVGRVYSSYNEQFF; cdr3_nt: TGTGCCAGCAGCGTAGGGAGGGTCTATAGCTCCTACAATGAGCAGTTCTTC
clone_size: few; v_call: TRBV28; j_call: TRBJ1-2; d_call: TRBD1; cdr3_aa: CASTIGGASGYGYTF; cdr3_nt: TGTGCCAGCACGATAGGGGGCGCTTCTGGCTATGGCTACACCTTC
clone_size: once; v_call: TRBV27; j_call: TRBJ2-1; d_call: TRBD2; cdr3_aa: CASGALGLAEYNEQFF; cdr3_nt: TGTGCCAGCGGGGCGCTCGGACTAGCGGAGTACAATGAGCAGTTCTTC
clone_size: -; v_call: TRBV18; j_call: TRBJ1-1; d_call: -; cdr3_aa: CASSPGGIEAFF; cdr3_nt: TGTGCCAGCTCACCAGGGGGCATTGAAGCTTTCTTT
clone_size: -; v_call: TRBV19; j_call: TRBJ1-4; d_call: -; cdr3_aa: CASSHRAREKLFF; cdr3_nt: TGTGCCAGTAGTCACAGGGCGCGGGAAAAACTGTTTTTT
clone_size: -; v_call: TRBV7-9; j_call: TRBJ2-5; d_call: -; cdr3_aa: CASSLGGGRAETQYF; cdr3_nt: TGTGCCAGCAGCTTAGGGGGCGGCCGGGCAGAGACCCAGTACTTC
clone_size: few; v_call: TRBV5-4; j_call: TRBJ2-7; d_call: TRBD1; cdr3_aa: CASSLGQPPRNEQYF; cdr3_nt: TGTGCCAGCAGCCTGGGACAGCCCCCTCGAAACGAGCAGTACTTC
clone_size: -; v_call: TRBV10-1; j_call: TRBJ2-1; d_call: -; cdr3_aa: CASSECQRSYNEQFF; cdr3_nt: TGCGCCAGCAGTGAATGTCAGCGCTCCTACAATGAGCAGTTCTTC
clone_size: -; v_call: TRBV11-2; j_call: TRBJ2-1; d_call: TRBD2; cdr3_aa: CASSAWTSGSRSSYNEQFF; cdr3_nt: TGTGCCAGCAGCGCGTGGACTAGCGGGAGTAGGAGCTCCTACAATGAGCAGTTCTTC
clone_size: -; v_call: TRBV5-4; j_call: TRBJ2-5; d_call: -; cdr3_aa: CASSLDSYQETQYF; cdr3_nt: TGTGCCAGCAGCTTGGACAGCTACCAAGAGACCCAGTACTTC
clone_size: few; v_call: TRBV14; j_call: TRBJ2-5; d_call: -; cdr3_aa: CASSPAGRTQETQYF; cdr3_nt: TGTGCCAGCAGCCCAGCGGGCCGCACTCAAGAGACCCAGTACTTC
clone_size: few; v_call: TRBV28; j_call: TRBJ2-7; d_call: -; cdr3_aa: CASMTPTYEQYF; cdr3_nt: TGTGCCAGCATGACACCGACCTACGAGCAGTACTTC
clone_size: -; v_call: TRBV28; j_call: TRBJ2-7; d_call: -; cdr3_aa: CASIPGLGFYEQYF; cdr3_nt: TGTGCCAGCATTCCGGGACTCGGGTTTTACGAGCAGTACTTC
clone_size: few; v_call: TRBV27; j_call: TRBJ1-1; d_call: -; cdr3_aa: CASSLGPWSGAGVRTEAFF; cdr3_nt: TGTGCCAGCAGTTTAGGCCCGTGGTCGGGAGCGGGGGTACGGACTGAAGCTTTCTTT
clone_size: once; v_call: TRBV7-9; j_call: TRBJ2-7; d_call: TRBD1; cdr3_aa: CASSLPPGQGAFNAYEQYF; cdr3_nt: TGTGCCAGCAGCCTGCCGCCGGGACAGGGGGCCTTTAACGCCTACGAGCAGTACTTC
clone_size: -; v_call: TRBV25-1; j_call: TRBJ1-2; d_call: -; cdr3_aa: CASSEYSQAHGYTF; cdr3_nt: TGTGCCAGCAGTGAATATTCGCAGGCTCATGGCTACACCTTC
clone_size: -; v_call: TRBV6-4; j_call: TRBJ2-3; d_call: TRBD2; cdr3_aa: CASAGGSTDTQYF; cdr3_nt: TGTGCCAGCGCGGGGGGCTCCACAGATACGCAGTATTTT
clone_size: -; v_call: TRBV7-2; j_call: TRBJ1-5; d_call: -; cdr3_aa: CASSTQENQPQHF; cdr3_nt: TGTGCCAGCAGCACACAGGAAAATCAGCCCCAGCATTTT
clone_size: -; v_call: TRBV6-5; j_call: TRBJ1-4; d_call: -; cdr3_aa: CASSYSNGAEKLFF; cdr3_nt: TGTGCCAGCAGTTACTCGAATGGGGCTGAAAAACTGTTTTTT
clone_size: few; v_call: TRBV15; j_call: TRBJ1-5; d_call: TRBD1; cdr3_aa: CATSRVSTGGNQPQHF; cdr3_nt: TGTGCCACCAGCAGAGTTTCGACAGGGGGAAATCAGCCCCAGCATTTT
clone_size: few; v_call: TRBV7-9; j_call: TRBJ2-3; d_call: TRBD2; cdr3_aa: CASSSLRLAMTDTQYF; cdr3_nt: TGTGCCAGCAGCTCTCTTCGACTAGCGATGACAGATACGCAGTATTTT
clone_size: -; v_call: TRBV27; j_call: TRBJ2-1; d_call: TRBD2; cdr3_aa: CASSLGPSGLENSEQFF; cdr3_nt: TGTGCCAGCAGTTTGGGACCCTCGGGACTAGAAAACAGTGAGCAGTTCTTC
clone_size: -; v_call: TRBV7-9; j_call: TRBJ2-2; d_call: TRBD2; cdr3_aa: CASSLTVSGIDGELFF; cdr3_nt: TGTGCCAGCAGCTTAACGGTTAGCGGGATCGACGGGGAGCTGTTTTTT
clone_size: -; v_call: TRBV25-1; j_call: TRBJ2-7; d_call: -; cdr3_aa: CASSISGWGSYEQYF; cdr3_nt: TGTGCCAGCTCTATTTCGGGGTGGGGCTCCTACGAGCAGTACTTC
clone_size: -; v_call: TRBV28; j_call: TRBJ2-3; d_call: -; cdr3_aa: CASSSPASSSTDTQYF; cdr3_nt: TGTGCCAGCAGTTCCCCAGCTAGCTCTAGCACAGATACGCAGTATTTT
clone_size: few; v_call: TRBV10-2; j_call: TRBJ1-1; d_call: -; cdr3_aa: CASRPVNTEAFF; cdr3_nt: TGCGCCAGCAGGCCAGTGAACACTGAAGCTTTCTTT
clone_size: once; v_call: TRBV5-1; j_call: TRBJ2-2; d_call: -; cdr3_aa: CASRETGSTGELFF; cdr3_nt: TGCGCCAGCAGGGAAACAGGGAGTACCGGGGAGCTGTTTTTT
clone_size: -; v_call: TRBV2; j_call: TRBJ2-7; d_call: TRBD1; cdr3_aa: CASSPDREGYEQYF; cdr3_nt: TGTGCCAGCAGCCCCGACAGGGAAGGGTACGAGCAGTACTTC
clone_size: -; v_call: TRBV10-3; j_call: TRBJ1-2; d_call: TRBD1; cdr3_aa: CAISELTGGNYGYTF; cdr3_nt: TGTGCCATCAGTGAGCTTACAGGGGGAAACTATGGCTACACCTTC
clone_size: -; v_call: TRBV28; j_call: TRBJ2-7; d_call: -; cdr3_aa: CASSPYKDSYEQYF; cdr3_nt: TGTGCCAGCAGTCCATACAAAGACTCCTACGAGCAGTACTTC
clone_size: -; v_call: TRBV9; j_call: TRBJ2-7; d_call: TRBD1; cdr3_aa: CASSRQGTSYEQYF; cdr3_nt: TGTGCCAGCAGCCGACAGGGAACCTCCTACGAGCAGTACTTC
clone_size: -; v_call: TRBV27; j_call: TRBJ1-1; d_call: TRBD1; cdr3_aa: CASSWYGTGDTEAFF; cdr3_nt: TGTGCCAGCAGTTGGTACGGGACAGGGGACACTGAAGCTTTCTTT
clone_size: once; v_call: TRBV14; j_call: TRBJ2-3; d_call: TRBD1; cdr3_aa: CASSQDRDRVKIRTDTQYF; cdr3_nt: TGTGCCAGCAGCCAAGATCGGGACAGGGTGAAAATCAGGACAGATACGCAGTATTTT
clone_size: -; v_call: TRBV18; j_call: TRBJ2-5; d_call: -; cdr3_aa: CASSQSSAGWGETQYF; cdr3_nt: TGTGCCAGCTCCCAGTCATCCGCAGGGTGGGGAGAGACCCAGTACTTC
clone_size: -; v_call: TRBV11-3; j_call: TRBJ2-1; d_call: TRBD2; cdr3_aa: CASSSRTSGSYNEQFF; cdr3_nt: TGTGCCAGCAGCTCGAGGACTAGCGGGAGTTACAATGAGCAGTTCTTC
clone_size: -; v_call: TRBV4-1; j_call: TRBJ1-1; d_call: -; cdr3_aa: CASSQEFRANEAFF; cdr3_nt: TGCGCCAGCAGCCAAGAATTCCGCGCCAATGAAGCTTTCTTT
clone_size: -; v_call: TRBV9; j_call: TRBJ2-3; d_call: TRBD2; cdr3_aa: CASSVAGRGGSDTQYF; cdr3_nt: TGTGCCAGCAGCGTAGCCGGGAGGGGTGGCTCAGATACGCAGTATTTT
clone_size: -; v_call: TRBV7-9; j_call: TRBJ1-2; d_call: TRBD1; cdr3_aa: CASSSTGGVDYGYTF; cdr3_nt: TGTGCCAGCAGCTCGACAGGGGGTGTCGACTATGGCTACACCTTC
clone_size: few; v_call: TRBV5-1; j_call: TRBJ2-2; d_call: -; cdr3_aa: CASRGLVNTGELFF; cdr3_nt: TGCGCCAGCAGAGGACTCGTGAACACCGGGGAGCTGTTTTTT
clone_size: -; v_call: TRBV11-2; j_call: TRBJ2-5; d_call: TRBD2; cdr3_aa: CASSLVILAGGSETQYF; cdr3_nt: TGTGCCAGCAGCTTAGTAATACTAGCGGGAGGGTCGGAGACCCAGTACTTC
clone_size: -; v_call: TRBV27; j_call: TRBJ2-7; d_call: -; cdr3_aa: CASSFGKGPGLREQYF; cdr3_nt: TGTGCCAGCAGTTTTGGTAAGGGCCCGGGACTCCGGGAGCAGTACTTC
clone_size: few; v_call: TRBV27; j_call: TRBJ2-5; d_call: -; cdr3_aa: CASSLSKGSGQYQETQYF; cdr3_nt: TGTGCCAGCAGTTTATCGAAAGGTAGCGGCCAGTACCAAGAGACCCAGTACTTC
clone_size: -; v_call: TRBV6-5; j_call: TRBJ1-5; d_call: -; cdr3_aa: CASSYDAWRQPQHF; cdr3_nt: TGTGCCAGCAGTTACGACGCTTGGAGACAGCCCCAGCATTTT
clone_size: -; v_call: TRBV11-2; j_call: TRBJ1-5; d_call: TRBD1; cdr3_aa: CSLGTGGCQPQHF; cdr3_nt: TGTTCTCTTGGGACAGGGGGCTGTCAGCCCCAGCATTTT